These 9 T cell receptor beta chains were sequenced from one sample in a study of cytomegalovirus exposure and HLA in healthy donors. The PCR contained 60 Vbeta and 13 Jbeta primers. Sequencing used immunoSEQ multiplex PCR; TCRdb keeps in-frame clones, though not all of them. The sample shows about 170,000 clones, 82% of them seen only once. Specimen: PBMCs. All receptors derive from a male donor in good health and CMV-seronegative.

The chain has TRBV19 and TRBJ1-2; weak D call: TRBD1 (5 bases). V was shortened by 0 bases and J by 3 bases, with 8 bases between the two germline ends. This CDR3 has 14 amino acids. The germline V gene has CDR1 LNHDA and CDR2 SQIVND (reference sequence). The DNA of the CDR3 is TGTGCCAGTAGTATAGATGGCAGGGACTATGGCTACACCTTC. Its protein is CASSIDGRDYGYTF.

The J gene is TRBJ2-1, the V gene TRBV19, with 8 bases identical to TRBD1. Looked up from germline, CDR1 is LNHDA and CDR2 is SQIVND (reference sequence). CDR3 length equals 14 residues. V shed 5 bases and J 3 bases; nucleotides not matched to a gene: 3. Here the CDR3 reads CASSQGADYNEQFF. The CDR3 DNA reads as TGTGCCAGTAGTCAGGGGGCGGACTACAATGAGCAGTTCTTC.

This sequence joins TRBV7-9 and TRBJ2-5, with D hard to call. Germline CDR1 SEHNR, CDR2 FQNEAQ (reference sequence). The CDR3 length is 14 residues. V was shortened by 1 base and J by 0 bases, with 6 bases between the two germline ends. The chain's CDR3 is CASSLETDQETQYF. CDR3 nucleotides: TGTGCCAGCAGCTTAGAAACAGACCAAGAGACCCAGTACTTC. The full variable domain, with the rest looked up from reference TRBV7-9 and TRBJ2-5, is DTGVSQNPRHKITKRGQNVTFRCDPISEHNRLYWYRQTLGQGPEFLTYFQNEAQLEKSRLLSDRFSAERPKGSFSTLEIQRTEQGDSAMYLCASSLETDQETQYFGPGTRLLVL.

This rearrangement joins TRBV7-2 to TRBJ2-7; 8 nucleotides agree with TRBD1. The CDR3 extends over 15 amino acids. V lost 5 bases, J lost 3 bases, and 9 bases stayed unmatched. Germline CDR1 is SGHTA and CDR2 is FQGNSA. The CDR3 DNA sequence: TGTGCCAGCAGCCCCGCAGGGGGCGCGTTCTACGAGCAGTACTTC. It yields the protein CASSPAGGAFYEQYF.

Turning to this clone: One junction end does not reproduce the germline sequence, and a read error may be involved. The CDR3 DNA is TGTTCCAGCATCCGGCGAGGACAGGACACCCCTAATGAGCAGTTCTTC. Protein product: CSSIRRGQDTPNEQFF. The rearrangement uses TRBV7-9 and TRBJ2-1; 7 bases are shared with TRBD1. CDR3 size: 16 residues. Germline-derived CDR1 and CDR2 are SEHNR and FQNEAQ (reference sequence).

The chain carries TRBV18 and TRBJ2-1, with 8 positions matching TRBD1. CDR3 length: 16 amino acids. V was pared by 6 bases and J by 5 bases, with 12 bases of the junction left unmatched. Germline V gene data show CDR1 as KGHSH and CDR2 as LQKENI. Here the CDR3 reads CASSLRGPTGDNEQFF. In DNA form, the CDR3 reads TGTGCCAGCTCCCTGAGGGGGCCGACAGGGGACAATGAGCAGTTCTTC.

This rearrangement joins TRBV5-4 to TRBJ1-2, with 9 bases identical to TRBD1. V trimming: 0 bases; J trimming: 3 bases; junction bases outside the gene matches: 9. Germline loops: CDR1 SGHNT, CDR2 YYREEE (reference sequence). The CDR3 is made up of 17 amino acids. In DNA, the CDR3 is TGTGCCAGCAGCTTGGGGATTGGACAGGGGTCTGACTATGGCTACACCTTC. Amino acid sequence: CASSLGIGQGSDYGYTF.

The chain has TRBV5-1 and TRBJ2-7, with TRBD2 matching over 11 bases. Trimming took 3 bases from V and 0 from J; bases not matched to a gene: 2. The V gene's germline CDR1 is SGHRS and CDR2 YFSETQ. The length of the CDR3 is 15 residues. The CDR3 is CASSSGLAASYEQYF. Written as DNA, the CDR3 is TGCGCCAGCAGCTCGGGACTAGCGGCCTCCTACGAGCAGTACTTC.

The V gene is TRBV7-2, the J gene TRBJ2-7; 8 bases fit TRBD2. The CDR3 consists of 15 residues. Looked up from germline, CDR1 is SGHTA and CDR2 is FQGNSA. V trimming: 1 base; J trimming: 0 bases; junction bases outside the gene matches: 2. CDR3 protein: CASSLVGGGSYEQYF. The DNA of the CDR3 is TGTGCCAGCAGCTTAGTCGGGGGGGGCTCCTACGAGCAGTACTTC.